Included here is one T cell receptor beta chain sequence, with context. These data belong to a study of blood T cell repertoires in COVID-19. This table comes from immunoSEQ multiplex PCR, and its TCRdb copy is limited to in-frame clones, with some not included. The sample holds 140,000 to 150,000 clones, around 90% seen once. The V gene lost 5 bases and the J gene lost 1 base, with 9 bases spanning the gap. CDR3 length: 13 residues. Sequenced input: peripheral blood. This rearrangement joins TRBV12-3 or TRBV12-4 to TRBJ2-7, with D possibly matching TRBD1 (5 bases). This sequence originates from a man in his 70s with acute or convalescent COVID-19. The CDR3 DNA reads as TGTGCCAGCAGTGACAGTGGGTCCTACGAGCAGTACTTC. Translation gives CASSDSGSYEQYF.